The clone carrying this T cell receptor (beta chain) was detected a few times. As yet, its antigen is unknown. This record comes from a study of cytomegalovirus exposure and HLA in healthy donors. Whole-study context: From donors who were HLA-typed, an early data release held approximately 84 million unique TCRs.

This CDR3 comprises 16 residues. The V segment lost 4 bases and the J segment 3 bases; nucleotides outside the gene matches: 10. Germline CDR1 SGHRS, CDR2 YFSETQ. The PCR used 60 Vbeta and 13 Jbeta primers. Some clones are missing from TCRdb's copy, which holds only in-frame ones; the method was immunoSEQ multiplex PCR. The sample includes around 78,000 clones, about 60% of them seen just once. Overall study results and limits: Later analysis suggested most CMV-associated TCR beta chains were HLA-restricted. Reports described diagnosis of cytomegalovirus status by the classifier as highly specific and sensitive.

The TCR sequence derives from a man between 25 and 39 years old in good health and CMV-seropositive. Sequencing was done on a sample of PBMCs. The chain links TRBV5-1 to TRBJ2-7; TRBD2 agrees at 10 bases. CDR3 region: CASSIGSAGGLYEQYF. CDR3 DNA: TGCGCCAGCAGCATAGGTTCAGCGGGAGGGCTCTACGAGCAGTACTTC.